Following are 23 T cell receptor beta chains from one sample sequenced in a study of shared clonotypes between healthy human individuals (dated by TCRdb to 2020 to 2021). Receptor libraries were prepared by the immunoSEQ multiplex PCR assay. The table was pulled from immuneACCESS by TCRdb, which kept in-frame rearrangements only. Such tables lose some clones; where checked, under half of the loss comes from unresolved V genes, and the rest has no known cause. Within this sample are hundreds of thousands of clones, with almost 97% of them counted one time only. Less than 0.06% of the sample is in the top ten clones. The material sequenced was naive CD4+ T cells sorted from blood. The cell subset or site label of this sample denotes: CD45RA+ positively selected. The source is a woman aged 25-40 years in good health.

The chain uses TRBV7-6 and TRBJ2-3, with TRBD2 matching 10 bases. The germline gives CDR1 SGHVS, CDR2 FNYEAQ. V shed 1 base, J shed 4 bases, and the junction held 5 bases outside the gene matches. The CDR3 is 16 residues long. The CDR3 here is CASSLESSGSPDTQYF. The CDR3 region has the DNA TGTGCCAGCAGCTTAGAATCTAGCGGGAGTCCAGATACGCAGTATTTT.

The V and J genes are TRBV2 and TRBJ1-1; D gene unclear. V gave up 7 bases and J gave up 2 bases, with 8 bases separating them. This CDR3 has 12 residues. CDR1 is SNHLY, CDR2 FYNNEI, per germline. The chain's CDR3 is CASIWVNTEAFF. In DNA, the CDR3 is TGTGCCAGCATTTGGGTTAACACTGAAGCTTTCTTT. The whole variable domain, remainder taken from reference TRBV2 and TRBJ1-1, is EPEVTQTPSHQVTQMGQEVILRCVPISNHLYFYWYRQILGQKVEFLVSFYNNEISEKSEIFDDQFSVERPDGSNFTLKIRSTKLEDSAMYFCASIWVNTEAFFGQGTRLTVV.

The V call is TRBV10-3, the J call TRBJ2-3; D uncertain. Trimming removed 8 bases at V and 4 bases at J, with 19 bases between. The CDR3 has 15 amino acids. Germline V gene lookup returns CDR1 ENHRY and CDR2 SYGVKD. The CDR3 protein is CAIARRPGLADTQYF. The CDR3 bases are TGTGCCATCGCCCGGCGACCGGGTTTAGCAGATACGCAGTATTTT.

The chain employs TRBV6-5 and TRBJ2-5; TRBD2 aligns across 7 bases. The J call may not be correct, given that the DNA end is closer to TRBJ2-7. Per germline, CDR1 MNHEY and CDR2 SVGAGI. CDR3 length equals 15 residues. The CDR3 protein is CASSPGGLRKYEQYF. CDR3 nucleotides: TGTGCCAGCAGTCCGGGGGGACTTCGGAAGTACGAGCAGTACTTC.

In regard to this clone: Distinct nucleotide sequences in the sample also encode this CDR3. The chain links TRBV5-1 to TRBJ2-7, with 9 nucleotides matching TRBD2. The CDR3 totals 15 residues. The germline CDR1 and CDR2 sequences are SGHRS and YFSETQ. V lost 1 base, J lost 0 bases, and 2 bases stayed unmatched. The DNA of the CDR3 is TGCGCCAGCAGCTTGACTAGCGGGCTCTCCTACGAGCAGTACTTC. This gives the protein CASSLTSGLSYEQYF.

The rearrangement uses TRBV10-3 and TRBJ2-7; TRBD1 matches at 8 bases. The CDR3 contains 15 residues. J lost 4 bases, V lost 3 bases, and 8 bases had no gene match. Germline-derived CDR1 and CDR2 are ENHRY and SYGVKD. CDR3 coding DNA: TGTGCCATCAGTGACAGGGGGCTAACTAGATACGAGCAGTACTTC. Translating gives CAISDRGLTRYEQYF.

This clone was seen once. This chain joins TRBV6-1 and TRBJ2-5; 9 bases are shared with TRBD1. CDR1 and CDR2 (germline): MNHNS, SASEGT. Unmatched junction bases numbered 5, after V lost 4 bases and J lost 2 bases. This CDR3 spans 15 amino acids. In DNA, the CDR3 is TGTGCCAGCAGTGGCCGGGACAGGGATCAAGAGACCCAGTACTTC. Translated: CASSGRDRDQETQYF.

This chain links TRBV28 with TRBJ2-5; 11 nucleotides align to TRBD1. The DNA end is a closer match to TRBJ2-7, so the J assignment may be wrong. Germline V gene sequence: CDR1 MDHEN, CDR2 SYDVKM. This CDR3 has 14 amino acids. CDR3 loop: CASSRDRGSYEQYF. The CDR3 nucleotides read TGTGCCAGCAGCAGGGACAGGGGGTCCTACGAGCAGTACTTC.

The chain recombines TRBV19 with TRBJ2-7; tentatively, D is TRBD1 or TRBD2 (5 bases each). The germline gives CDR1 LNHDA, CDR2 SQIVND (reference sequence). This CDR3 has 14 residues. Between the trimmed V and J ends, which lost 5 bases and 1 base, there was a span of 12 bases. The CDR3 DNA is TGTGCCAGTAGTTCTAGTGGGGGTTCCTACGAGCAGTACTTC. It translates to CASSSSGGSYEQYF.

The chain is built from TRBV27 and TRBJ1-2; D remains ambiguous. The V gene's germline CDR1 is MNHEY and CDR2 SMNVEV (reference sequence). V was clipped by 3 bases and J by 4 bases, with 9 bases between them. This CDR3 region has 13 residues. CDR3 protein: CASSFEGSYGYTF. DNA for the CDR3: TGTGCCAGCAGTTTTGAGGGAAGCTATGGCTACACCTTC.

V usage is TRBV19 and J usage is TRBJ2-1; D is possibly TRBD1 or TRBD2 (5 bases each). V lost 0 bases, J lost 8 bases, and 8 bases lay in between. The CDR3 is made up of 13 amino acids. Germline V lookup: CDR1 LNHDA, CDR2 SQIVND (reference sequence). The CDR3 reads CASSIDRGDEQFF. CDR3 nucleotides: TGTGCCAGTAGTATAGATCGGGGCGATGAGCAGTTCTTC.

The chain uses TRBV28 and TRBJ1-5, with 9 bases matching TRBD1. V gave up 6 bases and J gave up 3 bases; unmatched junction bases: 12. From germline, CDR1 is MDHEN and CDR2 SYDVKM. The CDR3 sequence is 17 residues long. In DNA form, the CDR3 reads TGTGCCAGCAGCCGCCGCGGGACAGGGAGAAACAATCAGCCCCAGCATTTT. Protein sequence: CASSRRGTGRNNQPQHF.

On this clone itself: Other DNA sequences in the sample encode the same CDR3. V usage is TRBV5-1 and J usage is TRBJ1-5; D is ambiguous. The CDR3 length is 14 residues. V shed 0 bases and J shed 1 base, with 5 bases lying between them. Germline CDR1 and CDR2: SGHRS and YFSETQ. CDR3 DNA sequence: TGCGCCAGCAGCTTGGATCCCAGCAATCAGCCCCAGCATTTT. Translated, it gives CASSLDPSNQPQHF.

The genes are TRBV5-1 and TRBJ1-3; D unresolved. This CDR3 is 13 amino acids long. V shed 4 bases and J shed 4 bases, with 9 bases lying between them. In germline, CDR1 is SGHRS, CDR2 YFSETQ. This CDR3 is CASSETSGNTIYF. CDR3 nucleotide sequence: TGCGCCAGCAGCGAGACTTCAGGAAACACCATATATTTT.

Remarks on this clone: This sample also contains other DNA sequences that code for the same CDR3. The rearrangement uses TRBV5-1 and TRBJ2-5, with 9 bases that match TRBD1. The CDR3 runs to 14 residues. V was pared by 1 base and J by 5 bases, with 3 bases of the junction left unmatched. Germline V gives CDR1 SGHRS, CDR2 YFSETQ. The CDR3 spells CASSLTGGRETQYF. DNA for the CDR3: TGCGCCAGCAGCTTGACAGGGGGCCGGGAGACCCAGTACTTC.

The chain recombines TRBV15 with TRBJ1-1; 7 bases match TRBD1. V shed 3 bases and J 2 bases; nucleotides not matched to a gene: 6. CDR1 and CDR2 (germline): LNHNV, YYDKDF (reference sequence). This CDR3 is 15 amino acids long. CDR3 in DNA: TGTGCCACCAGCAGTCTCGGGACAGCTAACACTGAAGCTTTCTTT. It yields the protein CATSSLGTANTEAFF.

The rearrangement links TRBV5-1 to TRBJ2-5; TRBD2 agrees at 10 bases. Germline V gives CDR1 SGHRS, CDR2 YFSETQ. V dropped 6 bases and J dropped 2; count of bases not matched to a gene: 7. The CDR3 totals 15 residues. Here the CDR3 DNA reads TGCGCCAGCACCCCGACTAGCGGGCCTCAAGAGACCCAGTACTTC. Translated: CASTPTSGPQETQYF.

This chain joins TRBV15 and TRBJ2-1; D perhaps matches TRBD2 (5 bases). V lost 0 bases, J lost 10 bases, and 19 bases lay in between. Germline loops: CDR1 LNHNV, CDR2 YYDKDF (reference sequence). The CDR3 has 16 residues. Written as DNA, the CDR3 is TGTGCCACCAGCAGAGATCGAGAGCCGGAGGTTCACGAGCAGTTCTTC. The encoded protein is CATSRDREPEVHEQFF.

The chain recombines TRBV10-3 with TRBJ1-5; 10 bases are a match to TRBD1. Trimming at V came to 10 bases and at J to 0 bases, leaving 12 bases not matched to a gene. Germline CDR1 and CDR2: ENHRY and SYGVKD. This CDR3 contains 17 residues. The CDR3 sequence: CATGSYRDRGSNQPQHF. CDR3 nucleotide sequence: TGTGCCACCGGGTCGTACCGGGACAGGGGTAGCAATCAGCCCCAGCATTTT.

The chain combines TRBV18 with TRBJ1-1; 7 bases are a match to TRBD1. Germline V gene data show CDR1 as KGHSH and CDR2 as LQKENI. The length of the CDR3 is 14 residues. V dropped 5 bases and J dropped 4; count of bases not matched to a gene: 7. CDR3 DNA sequence: TGTGCCAGCTCAGTAACAGGGGCGGTCACTGAAGCTTTCTTT. It specifies CASSVTGAVTEAFF.

The genes are TRBV25-1 and TRBJ1-2, with a weak D call TRBD1 (6 bases). Trimming stripped 4 bases from V and 4 bases from J, with 13 bases between. The germline V gene encodes CDR1 MGHDK and CDR2 SYGVNS. There are 14 residues in the CDR3. The CDR3 DNA sequence: TGTGCCAGCAGTGGAACCGGGACACTCTATGGCTACACCTTC. It codes for CASSGTGTLYGYTF.

This chain joins TRBV6-1 and TRBJ2-6; D is unclear. Germline values: CDR1 MNHNS, CDR2 SASEGT. The CDR3 is made up of 18 amino acids. Between the trimmed V and J ends, which lost 4 bases and 0 bases, there was a span of 16 bases. The CDR3 protein is CASSGWDSPSSGANVLTF. The CDR3 coding sequence is TGTGCCAGCAGTGGCTGGGATAGCCCTAGCTCTGGGGCCAACGTCCTGACTTTC.

The chain carries TRBV28 and TRBJ2-7; perhaps TRBD2 as D (6 bases). The CDR3 is made up of 14 amino acids. In germline, CDR1 is MDHEN, CDR2 SYDVKM. Trimming took 2 bases from V and 2 from J, leaving 10 bases between them. The CDR3 DNA sequence: TGTGCCAGCAGTTTAGGACTACCTACCTACGAGCAGTACTTC. It is translated as CASSLGLPTYEQYF.